The present entry profiles one TCR beta chain with its context. Its antigen is as yet unknown. Primers for the PCR totalled 60 Vbeta and 13 Jbeta. Assay used: immunoSEQ multiplex PCR; TCRdb lists only in-frame clones, some missing. The sample consists of over 150,000 clones, 70% to 85% of them appearing once. The data were obtained in a study of cytomegalovirus exposure and HLA in healthy donors. Regarding the study as a whole: Further analysis was carried out later, and it showed several of the most significant clusters appearing linked to common viral pathogens. Analysis was performed later, and it showed HLA-associated TCR beta chains to be more clonally expanded than equally common others.

V lost 2 bases to trimming and J lost 6 bases, with 19 bases between them. The CDR3 is 16 residues long. Germline CDR1 LNHDA, CDR2 SQIVND (reference sequence). The gene calls are TRBV19 and TRBJ1-2; D unresolved. This sequence originates from a man aged 35-49 years in good health and CMV-seronegative. The sample comprised PBMCs. For the CDR3, the DNA is TGTGCCAGTAGTATAAATTCGTGGAGGGCCAATGATGGCTACACCTTC. Its protein product is CASSINSWRANDGYTF.